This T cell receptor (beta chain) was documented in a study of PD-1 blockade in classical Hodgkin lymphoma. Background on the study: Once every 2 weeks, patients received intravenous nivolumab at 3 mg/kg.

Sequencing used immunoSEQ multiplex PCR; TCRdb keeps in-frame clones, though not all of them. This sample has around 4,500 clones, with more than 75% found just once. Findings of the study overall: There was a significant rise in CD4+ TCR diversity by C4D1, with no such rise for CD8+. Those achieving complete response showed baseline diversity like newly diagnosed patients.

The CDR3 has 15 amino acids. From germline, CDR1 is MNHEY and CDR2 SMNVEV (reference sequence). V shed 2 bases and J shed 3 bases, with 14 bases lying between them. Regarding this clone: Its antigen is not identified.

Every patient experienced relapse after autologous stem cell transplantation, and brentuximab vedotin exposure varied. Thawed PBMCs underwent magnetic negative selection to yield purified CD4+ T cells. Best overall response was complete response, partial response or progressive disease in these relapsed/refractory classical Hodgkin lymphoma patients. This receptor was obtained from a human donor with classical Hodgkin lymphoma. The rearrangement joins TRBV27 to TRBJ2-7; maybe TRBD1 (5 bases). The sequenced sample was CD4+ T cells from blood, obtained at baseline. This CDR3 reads CASSLKGQPGYEQYF. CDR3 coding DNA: TGTGCCAGCAGTTTAAAGGGGCAGCCCGGCTACGAGCAGTACTTC.